This TCR beta chain is from a study of cytomegalovirus exposure and HLA in healthy donors. Study-wide results and caveats: Later work showed greater clonal expansion in HLA-associated TCR beta chains than in equally common others. A later analysis showed TCR association rates differing by HLA locus, peaking at DRB1 and lowest at HLA-C. An apparent linkage of common viral pathogens to several of the most significant clusters emerged in a later analysis.

Notes on this clone: Its antigen is undetermined.

Germline CDR1 reads SGDLS; CDR2 reads YYNGEE. Trimming stripped 1 base from V and 4 bases from J, with 8 bases between. This CDR3 is 14 amino acids long. The PCR employed 60 Vbeta primers together with 13 Jbeta primers. Here immunoSEQ multiplex PCR was the method, and the copy in TCRdb shows in-frame clones only, minus some. Counted here are 60,000 to 95,000 clones, more than 65% occurring once; the ten biggest clones make up about 20%. Sequenced sample: PBMCs. The V and J genes are TRBV9 and TRBJ2-2; tentative D call: TRBD2 (5 bases). The TCR sequence derives from a man between 70 and 80 years old in good health and CMV-seropositive. CDR3 sequence (DNA): TGTGCCAGCAGCGTATTTACTAGCACCGGGGAGCTGTTTTTT. Encoded protein: CASSVFTSTGELFF.